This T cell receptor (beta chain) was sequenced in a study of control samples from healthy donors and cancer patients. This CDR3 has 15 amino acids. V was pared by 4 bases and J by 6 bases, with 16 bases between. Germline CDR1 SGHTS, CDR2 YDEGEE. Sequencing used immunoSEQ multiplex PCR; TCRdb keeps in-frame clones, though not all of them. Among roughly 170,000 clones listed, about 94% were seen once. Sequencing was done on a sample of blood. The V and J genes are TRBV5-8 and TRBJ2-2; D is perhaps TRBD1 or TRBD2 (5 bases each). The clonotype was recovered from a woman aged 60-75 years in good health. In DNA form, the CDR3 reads TGTGCCAGCAGCCGTTCGATAAGGGGAGCCGGGGAGCTGTTTTTT. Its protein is CASSRSIRGAGELFF.